This TCR beta chain originates from a study of T cell responses to AZD1222 COVID-19 vaccine. Whole-study results and caveats: The sample set comprised mostly white British donors with more females, and clonal diversity was possibly underestimated. Researchers took repertoire samples only after the peak T cell response had come. Nearly half of spike-specific TCRs reportedly target variant regions that are unmutated in the B.1.351 and B.1.1.7 variants.

Profiled with immunoSEQ multiplex PCR; TCRdb holds only in-frame clones, not every one. The sample carries approximately 88,000 clones, approximately 90% recorded once. There are 13 residues in the CDR3. The germline V and J ends were trimmed by 3 bases and 0 bases, with 3 bases remaining between them. Germline CDR1 and CDR2: GTSNPN and SVGIG (reference sequence). In the case of this clone: The antigen remains unidentified.

The sequence came from an adult who received the AZD1222 COVID-19 vaccine. The starting material was peripheral blood, obtained 28 days after the second AZD1222 dose. V gene TRBV30 combines with J gene TRBJ2-6; D unclear. The CDR3 region has the DNA TGTGCCTGGAGCAGCTCTGGGGCCAACGTCCTGACTTTC. Translating it yields CAWSSSGANVLTF.